The 5 T cell receptor beta chains below come from one sample, sequenced in a study of T-cell reconstitution after alpha-beta-depleted transplantation in children. During its preparation, the TCRbeta library received unique molecular identifiers. MiXCR, applied by TCRdb to the PCR reads, yields one record per CDR3 protein. The top ten clones hold around 2.3% of a sample with approximately 520,000 distinct CDR3 sequences, less than 35% of them seen once. The material sequenced was PBMCs from the stem cell graft donor, taken from the stem cell graft. All receptors derive from a human donor who donated a stem cell graft to a child with aplastic anemia.

J is TRBJ1-1 and V is TRBV29-1; D remains unclear. The CDR3 sequence is 13 residues long. V was cut by 6 bases and J by 5 bases, with 16 bases left in between. Germline CDR1 is SQVTM and CDR2 is ANQGSEA. The CDR3 is CSVVDVVGTEAFF. CDR3 DNA: TGCAGCGTGGTGGACGTCGTCGGAACTGAAGCTTTCTTT.

The rearrangement joins TRBV24-1 to TRBJ2-3; the D is unclear. Germline-derived CDR1 and CDR2 are KGHDR and SFDVKD. The CDR3 covers 14 residues. Trimming removed 3 bases at V and 6 bases at J, with 12 bases between. The CDR3 nucleotides are TGTGCCACCAGTGATCCCGGACGGTTGGATACGCAGTATTTT. Translated: CATSDPGRLDTQYF.

Only a few counts were recorded for this clonotype. The chain carries TRBV24-1 and TRBJ2-2, with D perhaps TRBD1 or TRBD2 (5 bases each). Trimming pared 4 bases from V and 0 bases from J, leaving 11 bases between. The CDR3 contains 16 residues. Germline CDR1 is KGHDR and CDR2 is SFDVKD. Here the CDR3 reads CATSDLGRANTGELFF. The CDR3 DNA is TGTGCCACCAGTGACCTGGGGCGGGCGAACACCGGGGAGCTGTTTTTT.

V usage is TRBV21-1 and J usage is TRBJ2-7; no DNA check was done on the table's D call, TRBD1. TRBV21-1 constitutes a pseudogene. The CDR3 runs to 16 residues. The CDR3 region is CASPRAGVRRNYEQYF. CDR3 DNA sequence: TGTGCCAGCCCGAGGGCAGGGGTTCGGCGAAACTACGAGCAGTACTTC.

The chain couples TRBV18 to TRBJ2-7; 9 bases map to TRBD2. V was clipped by 3 bases and J by 3 bases; unmatched bases: 6. Looked up from germline, CDR1 is KGHSH and CDR2 is LQKENI. The CDR3 loop spans 15 amino acids. In DNA form, the CDR3 reads TGTGCCAGCTCACCTTTAGCGGGAGACCTCTACGAGCAGTACTTC. Amino acids: CASSPLAGDLYEQYF. Based on the CDR3 plus reference TRBV18 and TRBJ2-7, the full variable domain is NAGVMQNPRHLVRRRGQEARLRCSPMKGHSHVYWYRQLPEEGLKFMVYLQKENIIDESGMPKERFSAEFPKEGPSILRIQQVVRGDSAAYFCASSPLAGDLYEQYFGPGTRLTVT.